A single sample gave rise to the 28 T cell receptor beta chains below, sequenced in a study of T cell repertoires in aging, cancer and after chemotherapy. Amplification of TCR beta used genomic DNA extracted from peripheral blood. A mixed TRB-A/B primer pool amplified rearranged TRB by multiplex touch-down PCR. TCRdb re-derived calls from the multiplex PCR reads in MiXCR, one entry per CDR3 protein. In the table there are around 2,800 distinct CDR3 sequences, 25% to 30% of which are singletons. Sequenced material: blood. All receptors derive from a human donor with a solid tumor.

This clonotype was picked up a small number of times. V gene TRBV5-6 combines with J gene TRBJ1-4; D unresolved. CDR3 length equals 16 residues. Per the germline V gene, CDR1 is SGHDT and CDR2 is YYEEEE. The V end lost 1 base, the J end lost 2 bases, and 12 bases lay between the germline ends. CDR3 amino acids: CASSLMQRATNEKLFF. The DNA of the CDR3 is TGTGCCAGCAGCTTGATGCAGAGGGCGACTAATGAAAAACTGTTTTTT. Together with reference TRBV5-6 and TRBJ1-4, the CDR3 gives the full variable domain: DAGVTQSPTHLIKTRGQQVTLRCSPKSGHDTVSWYQQALGQGPQFIFQYYEEEERQRGNFPDRFSGHQFPNYSSELNVNALLLGDSALYLCASSLMQRATNEKLFFGSGTQLSVL.

Of note for this clonotype: A junction end diverges from the germline sequence, so it may reflect a read error. The chain has TRBV12-3 or TRBV12-4 and TRBJ2-3, with a weak D call TRBD1 (6 bases). The CDR3 loop spans 17 amino acids. The CDR3 bases are TGTGCCACCAGTGATACACCTACCTGGGGGCGCACAGATACGCAGTATTTT. It encodes CATSDTPTWGRTDTQYF.

V gene TRBV5-1 combines with J gene TRBJ1-1; no clear D gene. V was pared by 7 bases and J by 1 base, with 14 bases between. Germline V gene lookup returns CDR1 SGHRS and CDR2 YFSETQ. This CDR3 comprises 14 residues. The CDR3 loop reads CASGLVTSNTEAFF. The CDR3 DNA follows: TGCGCCAGCGGGTTGGTGACTTCGAACACTGAAGCTTTCTTT.

A remark on this clonotype: This sequence may be a read error, since a much larger clone differs from it by one base. The rearrangement uses TRBV5-6 and TRBJ2-7; 8 bases are shared with TRBD1. The CDR3 runs to 14 residues. Germline CDR1 SGHDT, CDR2 YYEEEE. V was pared by 2 bases and J by 7 bases, with 8 bases of the junction left unmatched. CDR3 sequence (DNA): TGTGCCAGCAGCTTCGACAGGGGTGGGAATGAGCAGTACTTC. This translates into CASSFDRGGNEQYF.

The CDR3, as DNA: TGCGCCAGCAGCGACACCGGGGAGCTGTTTTTT. Translation gives CASSDTGELFF. The chain links TRBV5-1 to TRBJ2-2; the D is unclear. The CDR3 is 11 residues long. The germline CDR1 and CDR2 sequences are SGHRS and YFSETQ. The V end was cut by 4 bases, the J end by 3 bases, with 1 base between.

The chain joins TRBV27 to TRBJ1-1, with 10 bases aligning to TRBD1. With V trimmed by 0 bases and J by 10 bases, 5 bases remained unmatched. The germline V gene encodes CDR1 MNHEY and CDR2 SMNVEV (reference sequence). The CDR3 loop spans 14 amino acids. The CDR3 spells CASSLSPRTGGAFF. In nucleotides, the CDR3 is TGTGCCAGCAGTTTATCCCCCCGGACAGGGGGAGCTTTCTTT.

In this sample, this clonotype turned up once. The V and J genes are TRBV19 and TRBJ2-5; 14 bases are shared with TRBD2. This CDR3 is 17 amino acids long. Germline-derived CDR1 and CDR2 are LNHDA and SQIVND (reference sequence). With 6 bases clipped from V and 5 bases from J, the junction kept 11 bases outside the gene matches. The CDR3 here is CASRPPGTSGSLETQYF. In nucleotides, the CDR3 is TGTGCCAGTAGGCCCCCCGGGACTAGCGGGAGTCTGGAGACCCAGTACTTC.

Comments on this clonotype: A much larger clone differs from this one at a single base, so this may be a read error. This chain joins TRBV29-1 and TRBJ1-3; D is unclear. The CDR3 has 14 amino acids. CDR1 SQVTM and CDR2 ANQGSEA come from the germline V gene. CDR3 region: CSVELGNSENTIYF. For the CDR3, the DNA is TGCAGCGTTGAACTCGGGAACTCTGAAAACACCATATATTTT.

This clonotype is large (0.1 to 1%) within its sample. The chain is built from TRBV29-1 and TRBJ2-3; D gene unclear. The CDR3 has 15 amino acids. CDR1 SQVTM and CDR2 ANQGSEA come from the germline V gene. The V gene lost 4 bases and the J gene lost 1 base, with 15 bases spanning the gap. The CDR3 loop is CSVGKGTGGTDTQYF. In nucleotides, the CDR3 is TGCAGCGTTGGGAAGGGTACTGGGGGCACAGATACGCAGTATTTT.

Judged by abundance, this clonotype is medium-sized. The V and J genes are TRBV6-5 and TRBJ1-5; 9 bases line up with TRBD1. Germline V gives CDR1 MNHEY, CDR2 SVGAGI. With V trimmed by 8 bases and J by 3 bases, 8 bases remained unmatched. The CDR3 is 15 residues long. In nucleotides, the CDR3 is TGTGCCAGCGGTCCCGGGACAGGGATCAATCAGCCCCAGCATTTT. The encoded protein is CASGPGTGINQPQHF.

Concerning this clonotype: The junction departs from the called germline gene at one end, perhaps through a read error. The genes are TRBV10-3 and TRBJ1-2; 7 bases align to TRBD1. This CDR3 has 13 amino acids. CDR1 and CDR2 from the germline V gene are ENHRY and SYGVKD. CDR3 residues: CAICEGGGHGYTF. CDR3 DNA sequence: TGTGCCATCTGTGAAGGGGGCGGGCACGGCTACACCTTC.

Sample share makes this clonotype medium-sized. V and J are TRBV5-5 and TRBJ2-7; D ambiguous. With 0 bases removed from V and 2 bases from J, the gap between germline ends came to 6 bases. The germline CDR1 and CDR2 sequences are SGHKS and YYEKEE (reference sequence). The CDR3 runs to 13 residues. As DNA, the CDR3 is TGTGCCAGCAGCTTGGAACAAGCCTACGAGCAGTACTTC. It yields the protein CASSLEQAYEQYF.

This clonotype is categorized as medium-sized (0.01 to 0.1%). The chain uses TRBV6-5 and TRBJ1-6; unclear D gene. The CDR3 consists of 15 residues. V dropped 5 bases and J dropped 14 bases, with 22 bases sitting between them. The germline CDR1 and CDR2 sequences are MNHEY and SVGAGI. The CDR3 DNA follows: TGTGCCAGCAGTCCCCGGGCCCCACTGAGTGGAGCCCTCCACTTT. Translating it yields CASSPRAPLSGALHF.

The chain uses TRBV6-6 and TRBJ2-7; D is possibly TRBD2 (8 bases). From germline, CDR1 is MNHNY and CDR2 SVGAGI (reference sequence). The V end was cut by 5 bases, the J end by 2 bases, with 16 bases between. CDR3 size: 15 residues. The CDR3 bases are TGTGCCAGCAGTCCCCCGGGAGGGGGCGCCTACGAGCAGTACTTC. Amino acids: CASSPPGGGAYEQYF.

The chain uses TRBV18 and TRBJ1-2; TRBD1 aligns across 7 bases. V shed 1 base and J 7 bases; nucleotides not matched to a gene: 6. Germline assignment: CDR1 KGHSH and CDR2 LQKENI. The CDR3 is made up of 14 amino acids. CDR3 in DNA: TGTGCCAGCTCACCACGTCAGGGGGTCGTTGGCTACACCTTC. Translating it yields CASSPRQGVVGYTF. Filled out from reference TRBV18 and TRBJ1-2, the complete variable domain reads NAGVMQNPRHLVRRRGQEARLRCSPMKGHSHVYWYRQLPEEGLKFMVYLQKENIIDESGMPKERFSAEFPKEGPSILRIQQVVRGDSAAYFCASSPRQGVVGYTFGSGTRLTVV.

Within the sample, this clonotype is medium-sized. The chain uses TRBV30 and TRBJ1-6, with D unclear. The CDR3 is 14 residues long. Trimming shortened V by 2 bases and J by 0 bases, and 5 bases separated the two germline ends. Germline CDR1 GTSNPN, CDR2 SVGIG (reference sequence). This CDR3 reads CAWSPDSYNSPLHF. Here the CDR3 DNA reads TGTGCCTGGAGTCCCGACTCCTATAATTCACCCCTCCACTTT.

The V and J genes are TRBV7-2 and TRBJ1-2, with 12 bases that match TRBD1. The CDR3 runs to 14 residues. CDR1 is SGHTA, CDR2 FQGNSA, per germline. The ends lost 3 bases at V and 8 bases at J; junction bases unmatched: 4. The CDR3 spells CASSFTGTGGGYTF. Written as DNA, the CDR3 is TGTGCCAGCAGCTTCACCGGGACAGGGGGCGGCTACACCTTC.

A remark on this clonotype: With a much larger clone just one base away, this may be a read error. This chain uses TRBV7-6 with TRBJ2-1, with 9 bases lining up with TRBD1. The CDR3 extends over 13 amino acids. After removal of 5 bases from V and 9 bases from J, the junction contained 5 bases not matched to a gene. Germline assignment: CDR1 SGHVS and CDR2 FNYEAQ. Written as DNA, the CDR3 is TGTGCCAGCAGCCCCGGGACAGGGAGTGAGCAGTTCTTC. Protein: CASSPGTGSEQFF. The whole variable domain, filled in from reference TRBV7-6 and TRBJ2-1, reads GAGVSQSPRYKVTKRGQDVALRCDPISGHVSLYWYRQALGQGPEFLTYFNYEAQQDKSGLPNDRFSAERPEGSISTLTIQRTEQRDSAMYRCASSPGTGSEQFFGPGTRLTVL.

This clonotype turned up a few times. CDR3 sequence: CASSPRRQRRKDTQYF. Written as DNA, the CDR3 is TGTGCCAGCAGTCCTCGGCGCCAGCGGCGAAAAGATACGCAGTATTTT. V gene TRBV6-2 or TRBV6-3 combines with J gene TRBJ2-3; possible D gene TRBD2, 5 bases. Germline-derived CDR1 and CDR2 are MNHEY and SVGEGT. The CDR3 runs to 16 residues. V shed 5 bases and J shed 5 bases, with 20 bases lying between them.

The table lists this clonotype with a few counts. V usage is TRBV6-1 and J usage is TRBJ2-2, with D possibly matching TRBD1 (6 bases). CDR3 length equals 13 residues. Germline CDR1 is MNHNS and CDR2 is SASEGT. V lost 6 bases and J 5 bases, leaving 10 bases between the germline ends. This CDR3 reads CASRGASTGELFF. CDR3 DNA: TGTGCCAGCAGGGGGGCCAGTACCGGGGAGCTGTTTTTT.

J is TRBJ2-1 and V is TRBV5-4; the match to TRBD2 covers 16 bases. Per the germline V gene, CDR1 is SGHNT and CDR2 is YYREEE (reference sequence). The V gene end was trimmed by 7 bases and the J gene end by 6 bases; junction bases not matched to a gene: 19. The CDR3 is 20 residues long. CDR3 sequence (DNA): TGTGCCAGCCAAACAATGGGGGGGGGGACTAGCGGGAGGGCCTTCAATGAGCAGTTCTTC. The encoded protein is CASQTMGGGTSGRAFNEQFF.

This clonotype is medium-sized. For the CDR3, the DNA is TGTGCCAGCAGTTCCGGACTAGCGGGATGGAATGAGCAGTTCTTC. Protein product: CASSSGLAGWNEQFF. The rearrangement uses TRBV12-3 or TRBV12-4 and TRBJ2-1, with 12 nucleotides matching TRBD2. Trimming removed 4 bases from V and 7 bases from J; junction bases left unmatched: 5. This CDR3 is built from 15 residues.

This clonotype appeared a few times. The J gene is TRBJ2-1, the V gene TRBV5-1, with 16 bases identical to TRBD2. V was pared by 4 bases and J by 10 bases, with 11 bases of the junction left unmatched. Germline values: CDR1 SGHRS, CDR2 YFSETQ. This CDR3 comprises 17 residues. The CDR3 DNA sequence: TGCGCCAGCAGCCCGATGGGGACTAGCGGGGGGGCATGGGAGCAGTTCTTC. Protein sequence: CASSPMGTSGGAWEQFF.

In its sample, this clonotype ranks as medium-sized (0.01 to 0.1%). This sequence joins TRBV13 and TRBJ1-6; D gene ambiguous. V was pared by 0 bases and J by 10 bases, with 13 bases between. CDR1 PRHDT and CDR2 FYEKMQ come from the germline V gene (reference sequence). The CDR3 runs 15 residues. CDR3 residues: CASSLGRRSGSPLHF. The DNA of the CDR3 is TGTGCCAGCAGCTTAGGCCGACGAAGTGGCTCACCCCTCCACTTT.

In its sample, this clonotype ranks as medium-sized. The chain links TRBV27 to TRBJ2-7; no clear D. V gave up 6 bases and J gave up 1 base, with 13 bases separating them. The CDR3 spans 14 residues. The germline gives CDR1 MNHEY, CDR2 SMNVEV (reference sequence). The CDR3 here is CASRITDRSYEQYF. The CDR3 DNA follows: TGTGCCAGCAGAATAACCGATCGGTCCTACGAGCAGTACTTC.

This clonotype counts as medium-sized. This chain uses TRBV19 with TRBJ1-1; D gene uncertain. V lost 6 bases and J 1 base, leaving 9 bases between the germline ends. Germline V gene sequence: CDR1 LNHDA, CDR2 SQIVND (reference sequence). The CDR3 is 13 amino acids. The CDR3 DNA is TGTGCCAGTAGCGGCAGCCAGAACACTGAAGCTTTCTTT. Translation: CASSGSQNTEAFF.

The count of this clonotype is one. This rearrangement joins TRBV11-1 to TRBJ1-4; no clear D gene. Germline V gives CDR1 SGHAT, CDR2 FQDESV (reference sequence). Trimming removed 1 base from V and 4 bases from J, with 10 bases in between. There are 15 residues in the CDR3. CDR3 amino acids: CASSLGRAHNEKLFF. The CDR3 coding sequence is TGTGCCAGCAGCTTAGGCCGGGCCCATAATGAAAAACTGTTTTTT.

By its share, this clonotype is medium-sized (0.01 to 0.1%). The rearrangement joins TRBV12-3 or TRBV12-4 to TRBJ1-1, with TRBD1 as a possible D gene (5 bases). The CDR3 loop spans 13 amino acids. Trimming took 4 bases from V and 3 from J, leaving 9 bases between them. CDR3 DNA: TGTGCCAGCAGTTCGGGGGGGTACACTGAAGCTTTCTTT. Translated, it gives CASSSGGYTEAFF.